The 15 T cell receptor beta chains below were found in one sample sequenced in a study of cytomegalovirus exposure and HLA in healthy donors. PCR involved 60 Vbeta and 13 Jbeta primers. Assay: immunoSEQ multiplex PCR; the TCRdb copy retains only in-frame clones and omits some. This table has some 140,000 clones, roughly three quarters appearing once. The sequenced sample consisted of PBMCs. The receptor source for this set is a man younger than 35 in good health and CMV-seronegative.

The rearrangement uses TRBV9 and TRBJ2-3; a possible D gene is TRBD2 (6 bases). Trimming removed 3 bases from V and 3 bases from J, with 14 bases in between. CDR1 and CDR2 (germline): SGDLS, YYNGEE. This CDR3 is built from 15 residues. The CDR3 sequence: CASSATSPATDTQYF. CDR3 DNA sequence: TGTGCCAGCAGCGCTACTAGCCCCGCGACAGATACGCAGTATTTT.

This chain links TRBV19 with TRBJ1-1, with unresolved D. The CDR3 is 14 amino acids. In germline, CDR1 is LNHDA, CDR2 SQIVND (reference sequence). Trimming took 5 bases from V and 1 from J, leaving 11 bases between them. The CDR3 bases are TGTGCCAGTAGTTGGAGCCCCGGGAACACTGAAGCTTTCTTT. Its translation is CASSWSPGNTEAFF. Based on the CDR3 plus reference TRBV19 and TRBJ1-1, the full variable domain is DGGITQSPKYLFRKEGQNVTLSCEQNLNHDAMYWYRQDPGQGLRLIYYSQIVNDFQKGDIAEGYSVSREKKESFPLTVTSAQKNPTAFYLCASSWSPGNTEAFFGQGTRLTVV.

The chain joins TRBV2 to TRBJ2-5; D not certain. The germline V gene encodes CDR1 SNHLY and CDR2 FYNNEI. V lost 2 bases, J lost 4 bases, and 8 bases lay in between. This CDR3 spans 13 amino acids. In nucleotides, the CDR3 is TGTGCCAGCAGTGAATGGTGGGCAGAGACCCAGTACTTC. This codes for CASSEWWAETQYF.

CDR3 DNA: TGTGCCAGCAGGGCCTGGACAGGAAACACCGGGGAGCTGTTTTTT. It encodes CASRAWTGNTGELFF. The J gene is TRBJ2-2, the V gene TRBV6-5; 7 bases match TRBD1. The CDR3 extends over 15 amino acids. J gave up 2 bases and V 6 bases, and 6 bases lay outside the gene matches. CDR1 and CDR2 (germline): MNHEY, SVGAGI.

The chain links TRBV4-3 to TRBJ1-1, with D possibly being TRBD1 (6 bases). V lost 1 base to trimming and J lost 0 bases, with 9 bases between them. Germline CDR1 LGHNA, CDR2 YSLEER. The CDR3 loop spans 15 amino acids. The CDR3 coding sequence is TGCGCCAGCAGCCAAGGACAGGTACTGAACACTGAAGCTTTCTTT. Protein sequence: CASSQGQVLNTEAFF.

This chain links TRBV13 with TRBJ2-7; TRBD1 agrees at 9 bases. The CDR3 loop spans 15 amino acids. V was pared by 5 bases and J by 6 bases, with 11 bases of the junction left unmatched. Per germline, CDR1 PRHDT and CDR2 FYEKMQ (reference sequence). The CDR3 coding sequence is TGTGCCAGCAGCCTGGGACAGGGCTTTACGACCGAGCAGTACTTC. Translating gives CASSLGQGFTTEQYF.

This clone was observed a handful of times. CDR3 sequence (DNA): TGTGCCAGCAGCCCCCAGGGACAGATCCGTTCACCCCTCCACTTT. The encoded protein is CASSPQGQIRSPLHF. This rearrangement joins TRBV5-6 to TRBJ1-6, with 7 bases lining up with TRBD1. Germline V gene sequence: CDR1 SGHDT, CDR2 YYEEEE. The V segment lost 4 bases and the J segment 9 bases; nucleotides outside the gene matches: 10. The CDR3 sequence is 15 residues long.

This chain links TRBV5-5 with TRBJ2-6; D perhaps matches TRBD1 (5 bases). Germline V lookup: CDR1 SGHKS, CDR2 YYEKEE (reference sequence). This CDR3 contains 16 residues. Trimming pared 2 bases from V and 2 bases from J, leaving 11 bases between. Written as DNA, the CDR3 is TGTGCCAGCAGCTTCGTTCAGGGAACTGGGGCCAACGTCCTGACTTTC. Translated, it gives CASSFVQGTGANVLTF.

The chain uses TRBV7-8 and TRBJ2-1, with no clear D. The CDR3 consists of 13 residues. V lost 4 bases and J 10 bases, leaving 14 bases between the germline ends. Germline loops: CDR1 SGHVS, CDR2 FQNEAQ. The CDR3 reads CASSSEGPREQFF. CDR3 bases: TGTGCCAGCAGCTCCGAAGGCCCGAGGGAGCAGTTCTTC.

The chain joins TRBV7-2 to TRBJ1-2, with D possibly TRBD1 on 5 matching bases. The V gene's germline CDR1 is SGHTA and CDR2 FQGNSA. The V gene lost 2 bases and the J gene lost 4 bases, with 14 bases spanning the gap. The CDR3 runs 15 residues. The CDR3 DNA reads TGTGCCAGCAGCTTACGGACCGGGGGGGTCTATGGCTACACCTTC. It encodes CASSLRTGGVYGYTF.

The chain joins TRBV27 to TRBJ1-5, with 7 bases fitting TRBD1. Germline loops: CDR1 MNHEY, CDR2 SMNVEV (reference sequence). The CDR3 runs 14 residues. V trimming: 4 bases; J trimming: 4 bases; junction bases outside the gene matches: 4. CDR3 protein: CASSWTGTNQPQHF. The CDR3 DNA reads TGTGCCAGCAGTTGGACAGGTACTAATCAGCCCCAGCATTTT.

The V and J genes are TRBV7-2 and TRBJ1-1; 8 bases match TRBD1. The V gene's germline CDR1 is SGHTA and CDR2 FQGNSA. The CDR3 loop spans 13 amino acids. The V gene end was trimmed by 9 bases and the J gene end by 7 bases; junction bases not matched to a gene: 10. The CDR3 coding sequence is TGTGCCAGTAAGTCTGGACAGGGCATTGAAGCTTTCTTT. Its protein is CASKSGQGIEAFF. The whole variable domain, remainder taken from reference TRBV7-2 and TRBJ1-1, is GAGVSQSPSNKVTEKGKDVELRCDPISGHTALYWYRQSLGQGLEFLIYFQGNSAPDKSGLPSDRFSAERTGGSVSTLTIQRTQQEDSAVYLCASKSGQGIEAFFGQGTRLTVV.

V usage is TRBV27 and J usage is TRBJ1-2, with 7 bases aligning to TRBD1. Germline V lookup: CDR1 MNHEY, CDR2 SMNVEV (reference sequence). The V gene end was trimmed by 5 bases and the J gene end by 5 bases; junction bases not matched to a gene: 5. CDR3 length: 13 amino acids. The CDR3 DNA follows: TGTGCCAGCAGTCTACAGGGGCCATATGGCTACACCTTC. This encodes CASSLQGPYGYTF.

This clone appeared a few times. The chain has TRBV6-6 and TRBJ2-5, with D possibly being TRBD2 (5 bases). CDR1 is MNHNY and CDR2 is SVGAGI in the germline V gene (reference sequence). The V end lost 5 bases, the J end lost 1 base, and 11 bases lay between the germline ends. The CDR3 covers 14 residues. The CDR3 DNA is TGTGCCAGCAGTCCCCCCCGGGGCCAAGAGACCCAGTACTTC. Its protein is CASSPPRGQETQYF.

The V and J genes are TRBV29-1 and TRBJ1-1, with 7 bases lining up with TRBD1. The CDR3 contains 15 residues. V trimming: 3 bases; J trimming: 3 bases; junction bases outside the gene matches: 10. From germline, CDR1 is SQVTM and CDR2 ANQGSEA. CDR3: CSVDRDRDGHTEAFF. The CDR3 DNA reads TGCAGCGTTGATCGCGACAGGGATGGGCACACTGAAGCTTTCTTT.